Listed below are T cell receptor beta chains from one sample, sequenced in a study of monozygotic twins with inflammatory bowel disease. After re-calling the 5' RACE reads, TCRdb lists one entry per CDR3 protein, DNA absent. This table holds 420,000 or so distinct CDR3 sequences. The sequenced sample was blood. Source of these receptors: a human donor with ulcerative colitis or Crohn's disease, or a healthy co-twin of an affected twin (not recorded which). CDR3s include the opening cysteine and the closing phenylalanine or tryptophan. Each record gives: V gene, J gene, CDR3 length, CDR3 protein.

V: TRBV2; J: TRBJ1-6; length: 12; CDR3: CASRGLDSPLHF
V: TRBV7-9; J: TRBJ1-1; length: 13; CDR3: CASSPGPGDEAFF
V: TRBV24-1; J: TRBJ2-2; length: 16; CDR3: CATSDSDRWRTGELFF
V: TRBV28; J: TRBJ1-1; length: 13; CDR3: CASRIVGNTEAFF
V: TRBV6-1; J: TRBJ2-1; length: 15; CDR3: CASSVDWLRIDEQFF
V: TRBV20-1; J: TRBJ1-4; length: 16; CDR3: CSARALGTRTNEKLFF
V: TRBV5-6; J: TRBJ2-1; length: 16; CDR3: CASSLGKGDTHNEQFF
V: TRBV20-1; J: TRBJ2-4; length: 15; CDR3: CSARDRRGLKNIQYF
V: TRBV13; J: TRBJ2-1; length: 15; CDR3: CASSFPSGRNNEQFF
V: TRBV30; J: TRBJ2-5; length: 12; CDR3: CAWKEGVKTQYF
V: TRBV20-1; J: TRBJ2-3; length: 19; CDR3: CSARDLTSGGRSRTDTQYF
V: TRBV10-3; J: TRBJ2-1; length: 15; CDR3: CAIRHLAGSHNEQFF
V: TRBV19; J: TRBJ1-5; length: 14; CDR3: CASRSVQGSQPQHF
V: TRBV18; J: TRBJ1-5; length: 15; CDR3: CASSKRDRVNQPQHF
V: TRBV23-1; J: TRBJ2-3; length: 18; CDR3: CASSLPHRDKSITDTQYF
V: TRBV11-2; J: TRBJ2-7; length: 13; CDR3: CASSLDYPNEQYF
V: TRBV19; J: TRBJ1-4; length: 14; CDR3: CASADRGLNEKLFF
V: TRBV20-1; J: TRBJ2-7; length: 14; CDR3: CSARGGGAHYEQYF
V: TRBV4-3; J: TRBJ2-1; length: 17; CDR3: CASSQYSGRAFYNEQFF
V: TRBV29-1; J: TRBJ2-1; length: 15; CDR3: CSVEEGTSLYNEQFF
V: TRBV5-1; J: TRBJ1-1; length: 16; CDR3: CASSISIGQPNTEAFF
V: TRBV4-3; J: TRBJ1-2; length: 14; CDR3: CASSHGQGTYGYTF
V: TRBV4-1; J: TRBJ1-1; length: 15; CDR3: CASSQGSEGAREAFF
V: TRBV5-1; J: TRBJ2-7; length: 19; CDR3: CASSAGPGLAGVSLREQYF
V: TRBV28; J: TRBJ2-7; length: 12; CDR3: CASSFPHYEQYF
V: TRBV5-1; J: TRBJ2-7; length: 15; CDR3: CASSPWPSGNYEQYF
V: TRBV15; J: TRBJ2-1; length: 19; CDR3: CATSRDNSVGVGASNEQFF
V: TRBV20-1; J: TRBJ2-3; length: 14; CDR3: CSARRGGVTDTQYF
V: TRBV29-1; J: TRBJ2-7; length: 12; CDR3: CSVTSSSYEQYF
V: TRBV15; J: TRBJ2-2; length: 15; CDR3: CATSRAGTGTGELFF
V: TRBV20-1; J: TRBJ2-2; length: 14; CDR3: CSASPSGGARELFF
V: TRBV11-2; J: TRBJ2-1; length: 17; CDR3: CASTLGTLAGPYNEQFF
V: TRBV19; J: TRBJ1-1; length: 15; CDR3: CASSQTGRVFTEAFF
V: TRBV20-1; J: TRBJ2-2; length: 16; CDR3: CSATKTSGVNTGELFF
V: TRBV20-1; J: TRBJ2-3; length: 12; CDR3: CSGAGGADTQYF
V: TRBV2; J: TRBJ1-5; length: 12; CDR3: CASSGPNQPQHF
V: TRBV5-5; J: TRBJ2-1; length: 14; CDR3: CASSPDWKRDEQFF
V: TRBV25-1; J: TRBJ2-3; length: 13; CDR3: CASTLPLTDTQYF
V: TRBV7-9; J: TRBJ2-4; length: 15; CDR3: CASSLEGGTGNIQYF
V: TRBV29-1; J: TRBJ1-2; length: 19; CDR3: CSVEAFGNAIQFSNYGYTF
V: TRBV20-1; J: TRBJ2-1; length: 14; CDR3: CSARDGRGRNEQFF
V: TRBV18; J: TRBJ2-7; length: 14; CDR3: CASSPIGIFYEQYF
V: TRBV20-1; J: TRBJ2-1; length: 15; CDR3: CSARGLAGTYNEQFF
V: TRBV5-1; J: TRBJ1-6; length: 15; CDR3: CASSFSPIGDSPLHF
V: TRBV7-2; J: TRBJ1-5; length: 15; CDR3: CASSPEGRKNQPQHF
V: TRBV30; J: TRBJ1-2; length: 15; CDR3: CAWRIIDSSNYGYTF
V: TRBV5-1; J: TRBJ2-7; length: 12; CDR3: CASSSDGLSQYF
V: TRBV4-3; J: TRBJ2-1; length: 19; CDR3: CASSQDQVAGSGVYNEQFF
V: TRBV3-1; J: TRBJ1-6; length: 12; CDR3: CASSQVESPLHF
V: TRBV2; J: TRBJ2-7; length: 15; CDR3: CASRHVLDRSYEQYF
V: TRBV19; J: TRBJ1-5; length: 15; CDR3: CASSTVPGQARPQHF
V: TRBV3-1; J: TRBJ1-5; length: 13; CDR3: CASSQDWGGPQHF
V: TRBV20-1; J: TRBJ2-1; length: 15; CDR3: CSASLAGGNYNEQYF